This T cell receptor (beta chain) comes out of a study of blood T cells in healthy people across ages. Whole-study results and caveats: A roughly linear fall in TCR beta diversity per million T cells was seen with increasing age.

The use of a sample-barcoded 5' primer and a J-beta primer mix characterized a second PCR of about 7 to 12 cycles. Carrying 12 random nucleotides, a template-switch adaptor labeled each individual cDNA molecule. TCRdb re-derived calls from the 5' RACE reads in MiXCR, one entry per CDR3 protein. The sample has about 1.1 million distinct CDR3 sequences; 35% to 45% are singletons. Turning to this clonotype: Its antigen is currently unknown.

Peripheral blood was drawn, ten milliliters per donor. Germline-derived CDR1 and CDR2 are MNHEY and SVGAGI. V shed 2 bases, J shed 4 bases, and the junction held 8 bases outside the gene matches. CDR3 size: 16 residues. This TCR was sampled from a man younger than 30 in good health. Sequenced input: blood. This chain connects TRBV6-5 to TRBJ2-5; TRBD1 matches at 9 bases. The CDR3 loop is CASSYGTGFGLETQYF. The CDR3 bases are TGTGCCAGCAGTTACGGGACAGGGTTTGGGCTAGAGACCCAGTACTTC.